These T cell receptor beta chains were read from a single sample in a study of radiation and T cells in renal cell carcinoma. Some clones are missing from TCRdb's copy, which holds only in-frame ones; the method was immunoSEQ multiplex PCR. The table has over 120,000 clones, about 88% seen once; the top ten hold 12%. Sequencing used blood, obtained from a patient whose treatment included radiotherapy and nephrectomy. The receptors come from a woman aged 45 to 65 with renal cell carcinoma. CDR3s include the opening cysteine and the closing phenylalanine or tryptophan. Fields, in order: clone size, J gene, V gene, D gene, CDR3 protein, CDR3 DNA. The D gene is left open where the match is weak. A clone size is listed for some rows: how often the clone was seen (once, few, many), or a class if it is expanded.

.,TRBJ2-1,TRBV7-2,TRBD1,CASRPNRGYNEQFF,TGTGCCAGCAGACCAAACAGGGGCTACAATGAGCAGTTCTTC
.,TRBJ2-5,TRBV5-4,.,CASSLAGVQETQYF,TGTGCCAGCAGCTTGGCAGGGGTCCAAGAGACCCAGTACTTC
.,TRBJ2-7,TRBV25-1,TRBD2,CASSEWGGSYEQYF,TGTGCCAGCAGTGAATGGGGGGGGTCCTACGAGCAGTACTTC
once,TRBJ2-3,TRBV7-9,TRBD2,CASSFISGGWDTQYF,TGTGCCAGCAGCTTTATCAGCGGGGGATGGGATACGCAGTATTTT
.,TRBJ2-7,TRBV7-2,TRBD2,CASSFSTSVVIGEQYF,TGTGCCAGCAGCTTCTCCACTAGCGTCGTAATCGGCGAGCAGTACTTC
.,TRBJ1-2,TRBV28,.,CASTRLPDYGYTF,TGTGCCAGCACCCGGCTACCGGACTATGGCTACACCTTC
.,TRBJ1-1,TRBV14,.,CASSQAIRQENTEAFF,TGTGCCAGCAGCCAAGCCATACGGCAGGAGAACACTGAAGCTTTCTTT
.,TRBJ2-3,TRBV10-3,.,CAISELGDAKSTDTQYF,TGTGCCATCAGTGAGTTGGGAGACGCAAAAAGCACAGATACGCAGTATTTT
.,TRBJ2-7,TRBV11-2,TRBD1,CASSLGTGLTYEQYF,TGTGCCAGCAGCCTCGGGACAGGGCTAACCTACGAGCAGTACTTC
.,TRBJ2-7,TRBV18,.,CASSPRGLSYEQYF,TGTGCCAGCTCACCACGGGGCCTCTCCTACGAGCAGTACTTC
once,TRBJ2-3,TRBV7-7,TRBD2,CASSPGLANTDTQYF,TGTGCTAGCAGCCCCGGACTAGCAAACACAGATACGCAGTATTTT
.,TRBJ1-1,TRBV7-9,.,CASSGGLLNTEAFF,TGTGCCAGCAGTGGGGGGCTGTTGAACACTGAAGCTTTCTTT
.,TRBJ1-3,TRBV7-7,.,CASSLGGSGNTIYF,TGTGCTAGCAGCTTAGGGGGTTCTGGAAACACCATATATTTT
.,TRBJ2-4,TRBV25-1,.,CASRNPGVNIQYF,TGTGCCAGCAGGAATCCCGGGGTAAACATTCAGTACTTC
few,TRBJ1-1,TRBV5-6,.,CASSFQGNTEAFF,TGTGCCAGCAGCTTCCAGGGGAACACTGAAGCTTTCTTT
.,TRBJ2-3,TRBV10-1,.,CASSDLSRPTDTQYF,TGCGCCAGCAGTGACCTGTCCAGACCTACAGATACGCAGTATTTT
.,TRBJ2-5,TRBV5-1,TRBD2,CASSLEASGQETQYF,TGCGCCAGCAGCTTGGAGGCTAGCGGACAAGAGACCCAGTACTTC
few,TRBJ1-6,TRBV7-6,TRBD1,CASSLQGARSPLHF,TGTGCCAGCAGCTTACAGGGGGCGCGTTCACCCCTCCACTTT
.,TRBJ2-7,TRBV6-6,TRBD1,CASTPQGYEQYF,TGTGCCAGCACTCCACAGGGGTACGAGCAGTACTTC
.,TRBJ2-5,TRBV10-2,TRBD2,CASSQTSGGTYQETQYF,TGCGCCAGCAGTCAAACTAGCGGGGGCACGTACCAAGAGACCCAGTACTTC
.,TRBJ1-5,TRBV19,.,CASSILDSNQPQHF,TGTGCCAGTAGTATACTGGATTCAAATCAGCCCCAGCATTTT
.,TRBJ1-1,TRBV6-5,.,CASSPGPTGEAFF,TGTGCCAGCAGTCCCGGACCGACTGGTGAAGCTTTCTTT
.,TRBJ1-3,TRBV5-6,.,CASSLDWSSGNTIYF,TGTGCCAGCAGCCTGGACTGGAGCTCTGGAAACACCATATATTTT
.,TRBJ2-3,TRBV7-6,TRBD2,CASSPGTIVDTQYF,TGTGCCAGCAGTCCCGGGACTATAGTAGATACGCAGTATTTT
.,TRBJ2-1,TRBV12-5,TRBD2,CASGLVPTSGYNEQFF,TGTGCTAGTGGTTTGGTACCTACTAGCGGTTACAATGAGCAGTTCTTC
.,TRBJ1-3,TRBV29-1,.,CSVEEVPSTSGNTIYF,TGCAGCGTTGAAGAGGTGCCCTCTACTTCTGGAAACACCATATATTTT
.,TRBJ2-1,TRBV10-3,.,CAISETLNEQFF,TGTGCCATCAGTGAAACTCTTAATGAGCAGTTCTTC
.,TRBJ2-5,TRBV7-2,TRBD1,CASSLGQGSETQYF,TGTGCCAGCAGCTTAGGACAGGGTTCGGAGACCCAGTACTTC
.,TRBJ2-5,TRBV9,.,CASSVTNLGQETQYF,TGTGCCAGCAGCGTAACCAATCTAGGTCAGGAGACCCAGTACTTC
.,TRBJ2-5,TRBV18,.,CASSPISREETQYF,TGTGCCAGCTCACCAATTAGCAGGGAAGAGACCCAGTACTTC
.,TRBJ2-7,TRBV6-1,.,CASSESRGGNSYEQYF,TGTGCCAGCAGTGAATCCCGCGGCGGAAACAGCTACGAGCAGTACTTC